This T cell receptor beta chain emerged from a study of blood T cell repertoires in COVID-19. Across the study: From the United States, Italy and Spain came samples of acute and convalescent COVID-19. From T cells, B-cell-depleted T cells, or PBMCs came the material, which was cDNA or gDNA.

Germline V gene sequence: CDR1 MNHEY, CDR2 SVGEGT. This CDR3 is built from 19 residues. Trimming at V came to 2 bases and at J to 0 bases, leaving 13 bases not matched to a gene. As processed by the authors: Amplification from reference gene primers served as the basis for estimated nucleated cell counts. Clones were sequenced by immunoSEQ multiplex PCR, and TCRdb holds only the in-frame ones, with some missing. V and J calls and clone size are as listed in that table; D and trimming were resolved from the DNA. The sample records about 36,000 clones, 75% to 85% being singletons. The V call is TRBV6-2 or TRBV6-3, the J call TRBJ2-7, with 10 bases lining up with TRBD2. Input material: peripheral blood. The receptor's source is a human donor in a cohort sampled during active or convalescent COVID-19. The donor label of this sample is uncertain. The CDR3 spells CASSYQASGSFWGSYEQYF. The CDR3, as DNA: TGTGCCAGCAGTTACCAGGCTAGCGGGAGCTTTTGGGGCTCCTACGAGCAGTACTTC.